The clone carrying this T cell receptor beta chain came up many times. Sequenced by immunoSEQ multiplex PCR; TCRdb stores in-frame clones only, minus some. Seen here are approximately 720,000 clones, about two thirds observed once, and the top ten hold under 2%. These data belong to a study of shared clonotypes between healthy human individuals. The CDR3 totals 14 residues. V was clipped by 5 bases and J by 5 bases; unmatched bases: 8. Germline loops: CDR1 MDHEN, CDR2 SYDVKM. The chain combines TRBV28 with TRBJ1-2, with 7 nucleotides matching TRBD1. Sequenced material: memory CD4+ T cells sorted from blood. Indicated subset: CD45RA-negative fraction. The receptor was isolated from a young woman in good health. This CDR3 is CASSPPTGAYGYTF. In DNA, the CDR3 is TGTGCCAGCAGTCCCCCCACAGGGGCATATGGCTACACCTTC.